Shown below are 16 T cell receptor beta chains from a single sample sequenced in a study of blood T cell repertoires in COVID-19. Repertoires were generated with immunoSEQ multiplex PCR, while TCRdb's copy carries only in-frame clones and drops some. The sample carries around 86,000 clones, more than 75% recorded once. Sequenced input: peripheral blood. The source is an elderly woman with acute or convalescent COVID-19.

The chain carries TRBV2 and TRBJ2-7; TRBD2 is a possible D gene (6 bases). Germline assignment: CDR1 SNHLY and CDR2 FYNNEI. The CDR3 totals 14 residues. Trimming took off 5 bases at V and 3 bases at J, with 14 bases between the two ends. CDR3 in amino acids: CASSSTSWDYEQYF. CDR3 in DNA: TGTGCCAGCAGTTCTACTAGCTGGGACTACGAGCAGTACTTC.

This chain uses TRBV19 with TRBJ1-6; TRBD1 might be the D (5 bases). The CDR3 is made up of 15 amino acids. Looked up from germline, CDR1 is LNHDA and CDR2 is SQIVND (reference sequence). Trimming removed 5 bases from V and 5 bases from J, with 13 bases in between. Written as DNA, the CDR3 is TGTGCCAGTAGTGCCACAGGCGCTGATAATTCACCCCTCCACTTT. Amino acid sequence: CASSATGADNSPLHF.

This clone was found once. The gene calls are TRBV9 and TRBJ2-3; a possible D gene is TRBD1 (5 bases). V was shortened by 4 bases and J by 6 bases, with 21 bases between the two germline ends. CDR1 is SGDLS and CDR2 is YYNGEE in the germline V gene. CDR3 length: 16 residues. The CDR3 DNA is TGTGCCAGCAGCCCTCCTTTGGACACGTCCGGGGATACGCAGTATTTT. It is translated as CASSPPLDTSGDTQYF.

The chain employs TRBV30 and TRBJ2-1; the match to TRBD2 covers 9 bases. The trim removed 3 bases at V and 4 bases at J, leaving 16 bases unmatched. CDR1 and CDR2 from the germline V gene are GTSNPN and SVGIG (reference sequence). This CDR3 has 18 residues. CDR3 DNA sequence: TGTGCCTGGAGGGGGGGCTCCAAGTTAAGCGGGAGGTACAATGAGCAGTTCTTC. Residues: CAWRGGSKLSGRYNEQFF.

This chain connects TRBV14 to TRBJ1-5; 12 nucleotides match TRBD1. V lost 7 bases and J lost 4; bases outside the gene matches: 8. The CDR3 loop spans 16 amino acids. In germline, CDR1 is SGHDN, CDR2 FVKESK. The chain's CDR3 is CASILGTGGRNQPQHF. In DNA form, the CDR3 reads TGTGCCAGCATCTTAGGGACAGGGGGCCGAAATCAGCCCCAGCATTTT.

DNA for the CDR3: TGTGCCAGCAGCTTTGGGACAGGGGGTCCCTACGAGCAGTACTTC. Protein product: CASSFGTGGPYEQYF. V is TRBV7-2 and J is TRBJ2-7, with 11 bases lining up with TRBD1. The CDR3 is made up of 15 amino acids. Germline V gives CDR1 SGHTA, CDR2 FQGNSA. The V segment lost 3 bases and the J segment 2 bases; nucleotides outside the gene matches: 3.

The chain has TRBV9 and TRBJ2-6, with 10 bases matching TRBD2. From germline, CDR1 is SGDLS and CDR2 YYNGEE. The CDR3 has 19 amino acids. V was pared by 0 bases and J by 3 bases, with 9 bases of the junction left unmatched. As DNA, the CDR3 is TGTGCCAGCAGCGTAGCTCCTAGCGGGAGCTCCCTTGGGGCCAACGTCCTGACTTTC. Its translation: CASSVAPSGSSLGANVLTF.

The chain is built from TRBV5-1 and TRBJ1-1; D gene unclear. CDR1 is SGHRS, CDR2 YFSETQ, per germline. This CDR3 contains 11 residues. Between the trimmed V and J ends, which lost 2 bases and 5 bases, there was a span of 4 bases. The CDR3 DNA reads as TGCGCCAGCAGCTTCGGGACTGAAGCTTTCTTT. This translates into CASSFGTEAFF.

This clone was counted once. The chain couples TRBV10-1 to TRBJ2-5; no firm D call. From germline, CDR1 is WNHNN and CDR2 SYGVQD (reference sequence). V was pared by 0 bases and J by 4 bases, with 9 bases between. This CDR3 comprises 14 residues. The CDR3, as DNA: TGCGCCAGCAGTGAGTCCCGAGTTGGAGAGACCCAGTACTTC. Residues: CASSESRVGETQYF.

V is TRBV5-8 and J is TRBJ2-5; D is unclear. This CDR3 is 13 amino acids long. Germline values: CDR1 SGHTS, CDR2 YDEGEE. V dropped 4 bases and J dropped 3 bases, with 10 bases sitting between them. CDR3 sequence: CASSVYRKETQYF. In nucleotides, the CDR3 is TGTGCCAGCAGCGTCTACAGAAAAGAGACCCAGTACTTC.

This clone has just one count. Within the sample, other DNA sequences also encode this same CDR3. V is TRBV2 and J is TRBJ1-2; 7 bases match TRBD1. The V and J ends lost 5 bases and 0 bases, in that order; junction bases with no gene match: 3. Germline V CDR1 and CDR2: SNHLY, FYNNEI. This CDR3 comprises 14 residues. The CDR3, as DNA: TGTGCCAGCAGTCGGGACAGTACTAACTATGGCTACACCTTC. The encoded protein is CASSRDSTNYGYTF.

CDR3 loop: CASPYGGVSSYEQYF. CDR3 nucleotide sequence: TGCGCCAGCCCCTACGGGGGGGTTAGCTCCTACGAGCAGTACTTC. The rearrangement links TRBV5-1 to TRBJ2-7; the match to TRBD2 covers 8 bases. The CDR3 has 15 amino acids. Germline V gives CDR1 SGHRS, CDR2 YFSETQ. The V and J ends lost 7 bases and 0 bases, in that order; junction bases with no gene match: 9. Full variable domain (missing parts from reference TRBV5-1 and TRBJ2-7): KAGVTQTPRYLIKTRGQQVTLSCSPISGHRSVSWYQQTPGQGLQFLFEYFSETQRNKGNFPGRFSGRQFSNSRSEMNVSTLELGDSALYLCASPYGGVSSYEQYFGPGTRLTVT.

The V gene is TRBV6-1, the J gene TRBJ1-5, with TRBD1 as a possible D gene (6 bases). The germline CDR1 and CDR2 sequences are MNHNS and SASEGT. Between the trimmed V and J ends, which lost 2 bases and 1 base, there was a span of 15 bases. The CDR3 spans 17 residues. CDR3 amino acids: CASSESIPGASNQPQHF. DNA for the CDR3: TGTGCCAGCAGTGAAAGTATCCCAGGGGCAAGCAATCAGCCCCAGCATTTT.

Concerning this clone: An end of the junction differs from the germline gene, which may be a read error. V usage is TRBV7-7 and J usage is TRBJ2-1; D is possibly TRBD2 (6 bases). Germline V gene data show CDR1 as SSHAT and CDR2 as FNYEAQ (reference sequence). The CDR3 has 13 amino acids. CDR3 sequence reads: CASSLIGGNEQFF. The CDR3 DNA sequence: TGTGCTAGCAGCTTAATCGGGGGCAATGAGCAGTTCTTC.

V gene TRBV6-5 combines with J gene TRBJ2-3; the D gene is possibly TRBD2 (5 bases). V was trimmed by 6 bases and J by 3 bases, leaving 10 bases between them. The CDR3 is made up of 13 amino acids. The germline CDR1 and CDR2 sequences are MNHEY and SVGAGI. The CDR3 protein is CASSLPGTDTQYF. Written as DNA, the CDR3 is TGTGCCAGCAGCTTACCGGGGACAGATACGCAGTATTTT.

J is TRBJ1-2 and V is TRBV5-1; 9 bases are a match to TRBD1. The CDR3 runs 15 residues. J gave up 0 bases and V 4 bases, and 4 bases lay outside the gene matches. CDR1 SGHRS and CDR2 YFSETQ come from the germline V gene. The CDR3 nucleotides read TGCGCCAGCAGCAAAGGACAGGGGACTAACTATGGCTACACCTTC. Residues: CASSKGQGTNYGYTF.